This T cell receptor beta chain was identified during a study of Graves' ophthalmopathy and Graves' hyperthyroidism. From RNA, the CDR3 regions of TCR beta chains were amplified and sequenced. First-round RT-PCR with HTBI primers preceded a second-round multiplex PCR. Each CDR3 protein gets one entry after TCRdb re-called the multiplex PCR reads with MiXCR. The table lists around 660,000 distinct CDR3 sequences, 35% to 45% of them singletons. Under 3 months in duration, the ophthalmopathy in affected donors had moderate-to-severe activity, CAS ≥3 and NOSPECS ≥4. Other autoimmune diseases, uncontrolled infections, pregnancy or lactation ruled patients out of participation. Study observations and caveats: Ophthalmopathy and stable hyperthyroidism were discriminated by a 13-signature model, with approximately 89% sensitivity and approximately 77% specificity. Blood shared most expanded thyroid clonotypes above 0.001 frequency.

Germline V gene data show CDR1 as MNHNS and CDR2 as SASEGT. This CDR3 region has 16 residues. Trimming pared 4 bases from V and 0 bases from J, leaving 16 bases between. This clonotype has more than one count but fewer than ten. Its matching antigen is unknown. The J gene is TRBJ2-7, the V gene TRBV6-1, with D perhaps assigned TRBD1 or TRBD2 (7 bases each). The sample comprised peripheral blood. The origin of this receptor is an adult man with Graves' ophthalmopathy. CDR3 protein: CASSAERDSSSYEQYF. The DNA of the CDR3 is TGTGCCAGCAGTGCCGAGCGGGACAGCAGCTCCTACGAGCAGTACTTC.